The 9 T cell receptor beta chains presented below share a single source sample, sequenced in a study of cytomegalovirus exposure and HLA in healthy donors. The PCR had 60 Vbeta and 13 Jbeta primers. The protocol was immunoSEQ multiplex PCR, while the TCRdb copy is restricted to in-frame clones and leaves out a portion. The table lists around 100,000 clones, approximately 80% of them singletons. The sample comprised PBMCs. These receptors all come from a woman aged 25 to 39 in good health and CMV-seronegative.

The V gene is TRBV2, the J gene TRBJ1-1; D remains unclear. The CDR3 covers 13 residues. Germline V gives CDR1 SNHLY, CDR2 FYNNEI. The V end lost 4 bases, the J end lost 7 bases, and 13 bases lay between the germline ends. This chain's CDR3 is CASSVGSGDEAFF. The CDR3 nucleotides read TGTGCCAGCAGTGTTGGGTCAGGCGATGAAGCTTTCTTT.

The chain is built from TRBV27 and TRBJ2-1; TRBD1 might be the D (5 bases). Germline CDR1 reads MNHEY; CDR2 reads SMNVEV (reference sequence). The CDR3 runs to 15 residues. Trimming left V 4 bases short and J 4 bases short, with 14 bases between. CDR3 in amino acids: CASSYQGPLYNEQFF. The CDR3 region has the DNA TGTGCCAGCAGTTACCAGGGCCCGCTTTACAATGAGCAGTTCTTC.

The CDR3 is CAIREGQDYGYTF. For the CDR3, the DNA is TGTGCCATCAGGGAAGGACAGGACTATGGCTACACCTTC. The chain is built from TRBV10-3 and TRBJ1-2, with 7 bases lining up with TRBD1. The CDR3 spans 13 residues. Germline V gene sequence: CDR1 ENHRY, CDR2 SYGVKD. J was trimmed by 3 bases and V by 6 bases; bases with no gene match: 4.

The rearrangement joins TRBV9 to TRBJ1-1; D call uncertain. Germline V gene data show CDR1 as SGDLS and CDR2 as YYNGEE. V was pared by 3 bases and J by 9 bases, with 15 bases between. This CDR3 has 13 residues. CDR3: CASSGRASEQAFF. Here the CDR3 DNA reads TGTGCCAGCAGCGGGAGGGCCAGCGAGCAAGCTTTCTTT.

The rearrangement joins TRBV4-3 to TRBJ2-7; tentatively, D is TRBD1 (6 bases). CDR3 length equals 15 residues. V lost 1 base and J 4 bases, leaving 14 bases between the germline ends. Germline values: CDR1 LGHNA, CDR2 YSLEER. CDR3 protein: CASSQAATGVYEQYF. CDR3 DNA sequence: TGCGCCAGCAGCCAAGCGGCGACAGGCGTATACGAGCAGTACTTC.

This clone came up once. V usage is TRBV29-1 and J usage is TRBJ2-7; 8 nucleotides line up with TRBD1. This CDR3 contains 15 residues. With V trimmed by 8 bases and J by 7 bases, 19 bases remained unmatched. CDR1 and CDR2 from the germline V gene are SQVTM and ANQGSEA. CDR3 nucleotides: TGCAGCATCGGAGACGGGACAGGAGAAGTTTCGGAGCAGTACTTC. This encodes CSIGDGTGEVSEQYF.

This chain uses TRBV5-1 with TRBJ2-1; 7 nucleotides align to TRBD1. V trimming: 4 bases; J trimming: 8 bases; junction bases outside the gene matches: 6. The CDR3 covers 13 residues. CDR1 SGHRS and CDR2 YFSETQ come from the germline V gene. In nucleotides, the CDR3 is TGCGCCAGCAGCGGAATGACAGGGTATGAGCAGTTCTTC. Its protein is CASSGMTGYEQFF.

The chain uses TRBV7-3 and TRBJ2-2; tentatively, D is TRBD2 (6 bases). Germline values: CDR1 SGHTA, CDR2 FQGTGA. The V end lost 8 bases, the J end lost 8 bases, and 18 bases lay between the germline ends. CDR3 length: 14 residues. CDR3 coding DNA: TGTGCCAGCTCCTCCTCCGGGGGTCCAGGGGAGCTGTTTTTT. Its translation: CASSSSGGPGELFF.

The chain employs TRBV6-4 and TRBJ2-3; D is undetermined. CDR1 and CDR2 (germline): MRHNA, SNTAGT. With 0 bases removed from V and 4 bases from J, the gap between germline ends came to 8 bases. The CDR3 runs to 14 residues. This CDR3 is CASSDSSEADTQYF. The DNA of the CDR3 is TGTGCCAGCAGTGACTCCTCTGAGGCAGATACGCAGTATTTT.